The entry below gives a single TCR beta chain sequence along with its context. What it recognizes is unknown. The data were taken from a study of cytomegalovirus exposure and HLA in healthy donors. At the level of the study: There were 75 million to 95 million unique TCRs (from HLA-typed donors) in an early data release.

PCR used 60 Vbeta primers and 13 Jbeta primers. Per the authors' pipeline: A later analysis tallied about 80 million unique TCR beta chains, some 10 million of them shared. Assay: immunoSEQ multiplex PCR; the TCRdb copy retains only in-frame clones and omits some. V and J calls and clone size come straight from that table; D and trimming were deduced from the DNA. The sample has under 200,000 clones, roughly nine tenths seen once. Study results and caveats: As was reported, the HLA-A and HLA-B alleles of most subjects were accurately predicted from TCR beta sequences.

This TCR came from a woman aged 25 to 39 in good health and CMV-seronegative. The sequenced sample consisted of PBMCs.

CDR3 protein: CASSEVGGQYF. In DNA, the CDR3 is TGTGCCAGCAGTGAGGTCGGGGGCCAGTACTTC. The chain uses TRBV2 and TRBJ2-5; TRBD2 is a possible D gene (6 bases). The CDR3 has 11 residues. Trimming removed 3 bases from V and 10 bases from J, with 9 bases in between. Germline CDR1 SNHLY, CDR2 FYNNEI.